Below are 9 T cell receptor beta chains sequenced from a single sample in a study of tumor-infiltrating lymphocytes in localized non-small cell lung cancer. Clones were read by immunoSEQ multiplex PCR, and TCRdb kept only the in-frame ones, dropping some. The table has fewer than 20,000 clones, approximately 70% seen once. Sequenced material: lung tumor tissue. These receptors were collected from a human donor with non-small cell lung cancer.

CDR3 region: CASSQDLASNQPQHF. Written as DNA, the CDR3 is TGTGCCAGCAGCCAAGATCTCGCTAGCAATCAGCCCCAGCATTTT. This chain links TRBV4-2 with TRBJ1-5; D not certain. This CDR3 is 15 amino acids long. Deletions cut 0 bases from V and 0 bases from J, with 6 bases between. CDR1 is LGHNA and CDR2 is YNFKEQ in the germline V gene.

This chain uses TRBV29-1 with TRBJ2-5; D is unclear. V was pared by 6 bases and J by 5 bases, with 19 bases between. CDR1 is SQVTM and CDR2 is ANQGSEA in the germline V gene. The CDR3 covers 14 residues. The CDR3 loop is CSVATRPSAETQYF. The CDR3 bases are TGCAGCGTCGCGACACGCCCGAGTGCGGAGACCCAGTACTTC.

The rearrangement links TRBV5-4 to TRBJ2-5; TRBD2 aligns across 14 bases. Unmatched junction bases numbered 7, after V lost 4 bases and J lost 5 bases. Germline V lookup: CDR1 SGHNT, CDR2 YYREEE (reference sequence). The CDR3 extends over 16 amino acids. The CDR3 region is CASSPRLAGGGETQYF. The DNA for the CDR3 is TGTGCCAGCAGCCCAAGACTAGCGGGAGGGGGTGAGACCCAGTACTTC.

The chain is built from TRBV7-3 and TRBJ2-5; TRBD2 aligns across 12 bases. The CDR3 is 14 residues long. Trimming removed 5 bases from V and 4 bases from J; junction bases left unmatched: 2. The V gene's germline CDR1 is SGHTA and CDR2 FQGTGA. CDR3 nucleotide sequence: TGTGCCAGCAGCCTAGCGGGAGGGCTAGAGACCCAGTACTTC. Amino acids: CASSLAGGLETQYF.

This clone was observed once. The chain is built from TRBV20-1 and TRBJ1-2; the D is unclear. This CDR3 comprises 10 residues. The germline CDR1 and CDR2 sequences are DFQATT and SNEGSKA (reference sequence). V lost 0 bases and J lost 7, with 3 bases in between. The CDR3 sequence: CSARDRGYTF. CDR3 DNA sequence: TGCAGTGCTAGAGATCGTGGCTACACCTTC.

The chain is built from TRBV10-3 and TRBJ2-7; D gene ambiguous. The CDR3 is 14 amino acids. V shed 2 bases and J shed 4 bases, with 12 bases lying between them. CDR1 ENHRY and CDR2 SYGVKD come from the germline V gene. The CDR3 nucleotides are TGTGCCATCAGTGAGGCGGCAGGCTTATACGAGCAGTACTTC. It yields the protein CAISEAAGLYEQYF.

This chain joins TRBV5-1 and TRBJ2-1; D gene unclear. This CDR3 has 14 residues. CDR1 is SGHRS and CDR2 is YFSETQ in the germline V gene. V was clipped by 7 bases and J by 0 bases, with 11 bases between them. Here the CDR3 reads CASYPTGSYNEQFF. Here the CDR3 DNA reads TGCGCCAGCTATCCGACCGGCTCCTACAATGAGCAGTTCTTC. The full variable domain, completed using reference TRBV5-1 and TRBJ2-1, is KAGVTQTPRYLIKTRGQQVTLSCSPISGHRSVSWYQQTPGQGLQFLFEYFSETQRNKGNFPGRFSGRQFSNSRSEMNVSTLELGDSALYLCASYPTGSYNEQFFGPGTRLTVL.

The V and J genes are TRBV9 and TRBJ2-3, with 11 bases lining up with TRBD2. The CDR3 loop spans 17 amino acids. Germline V gives CDR1 SGDLS, CDR2 YYNGEE. J was trimmed by 4 bases and V by 0 bases; bases with no gene match: 7. The CDR3 bases are TGTGCCAGCAGCGTAGCTACTAGCGGGAGAAGCGCAGATACGCAGTATTTT. Its protein is CASSVATSGRSADTQYF. The whole variable domain, filled in from reference TRBV9 and TRBJ2-3, reads DSGVTQTPKHLITATGQRVTLRCSPRSGDLSVYWYQQSLDQGLQFLIQYYNGEERAKGNILERFSAQQFPDLHSELNLSSLELGDSALYFCASSVATSGRSADTQYFGPGTRLTVL.

The chain combines TRBV6-1 with TRBJ2-7, with 7 nucleotides matching TRBD2. Germline assignment: CDR1 MNHNS and CDR2 SASEGT. This CDR3 comprises 14 residues. V shed 3 bases and J 3 bases; nucleotides not matched to a gene: 5. In DNA form, the CDR3 reads TGTGCCAGCAGTGACCTCGGCGGGGGCTACGAGCAGTACTTC. Translated: CASSDLGGGYEQYF.